Shown below are 17 T cell receptor beta chains from a single sample sequenced in a study of T-cell reconstitution after alpha-beta-depleted transplantation in children (dated by TCRdb to between 2015 and 2016). The treatment or condition label, as the study defines it: allogeneic hematopoietic cell transplantation with graft depleted of TCRalphabeta T cells and CD19 B cells. Libraries were built with PCR. The reads were generated on an Illumina HiSeq 2500. To normalize quantification of the TCRbeta repertoire, the TCR libraries were built with molecular barcoding that relied on unique molecular identifiers. In-frame beta chains were kept once TCRdb had trimmed the public reads at Q25 with fastp and called clones with MiXCR. Merged by CDR3 protein, the rows form single entries marked with the most common genes and DNA. Across this sample there are approximately 490,000 distinct CDR3 sequences, with 10% to 13% seen only once. In total, the top ten clones hold around 2.2% of the sample.

The starting material was PBMCs, obtained before TCRalphabeta/CD19-depleted stem cell transplant. These receptors originate from a child aged 2-15 years with inherited bone marrow failure, due to receive a stem cell transplant.

J is TRBJ2-7 and V is TRBV12-3 or TRBV12-4, with a tentative D call TRBD1 (6 bases). V lost 5 bases and J lost 0, with 17 bases in between. The CDR3 is 16 residues long. CDR3 region: CASSQDSPKSSYEQYF. CDR3 nucleotide sequence: TGTGCCAGCAGTCAGGACAGTCCCAAGAGCTCCTACGAGCAGTACTTC.

This clonotype has ten or more counts. The CDR3 reads CASTRRRNEKLFF. In DNA, the CDR3 is TGTGCCAGCACCCGACGGAGGAATGAAAAACTGTTTTTT. This chain uses TRBV28 with TRBJ1-4; D call uncertain. With 7 bases removed from V and 5 bases from J, the gap between germline ends came to 11 bases. The CDR3 covers 13 residues. Germline V gives CDR1 MDHEN, CDR2 SYDVKM.

Details on this clonotype: A much more abundant neighbour one base away suggests this may be a read error. This chain joins TRBV27 and TRBJ2-3; 7 nucleotides align to TRBD2. Germline lookup yields CDR1 MNHEY and CDR2 SMNVEV (reference sequence). The V gene end was trimmed by 1 base and the J gene end by 5 bases; junction bases not matched to a gene: 6. The CDR3 is made up of 15 amino acids. CDR3 nucleotides: TGTGCCAGCAGTTTATACAGCGGGGTGGGAGATACGCAGTATTTT. Its protein product is CASSLYSGVGDTQYF.

This clonotype showed up many times. The J gene is TRBJ2-2, the V gene TRBV24-1, with no clear D. The CDR3 runs 16 residues. Trimming took 0 bases from V and 3 from J, leaving 10 bases between them. The V gene's germline CDR1 is KGHDR and CDR2 SFDVKD. Here the CDR3 DNA reads TGTGCCACCAGTGATTTGGCGGAATCGGACACCGGGGAGCTGTTTTTT. Its translation is CATSDLAESDTGELFF.

This clonotype was recorded at least ten times. The V and J genes are TRBV7-2 and TRBJ2-5, with TRBD1 matching 7 bases. This CDR3 is built from 15 residues. Trimming at V came to 1 base and at J to 4 bases, leaving 6 bases not matched to a gene. The germline V gene has CDR1 SGHTA and CDR2 FQGNSA. CDR3 region: CASSLESNRGETQYF. CDR3 DNA: TGTGCCAGCAGCTTAGAGTCTAACAGGGGAGAGACCCAGTACTTC.

This clonotype has only a few counts. The chain carries TRBV19 and TRBJ2-6; weak D call: TRBD2 (6 bases). CDR3 length: 17 amino acids. CDR1 LNHDA and CDR2 SQIVND come from the germline V gene (reference sequence). V was cut by 4 bases and J by 0 bases, with 13 bases left in between. CDR3 sequence reads: CASSTGLKGSGANVLTF. DNA of the CDR3: TGTGCCAGTAGTACGGGACTGAAAGGCTCTGGGGCCAACGTCCTGACTTTC.

There are a few counts of this clonotype. The chain recombines TRBV5-4 with TRBJ2-3; 8 nucleotides match TRBD2. J lost 3 bases, V lost 6 bases, and 9 bases had no gene match. This CDR3 contains 15 residues. The germline V gene encodes CDR1 SGHNT and CDR2 YYREEE (reference sequence). Here the CDR3 DNA reads TGTGCCAGCACCTGGACGGGGGGGTTAACAGATACGCAGTATTTT. Translated: CASTWTGGLTDTQYF. The complete variable domain, with remaining parts taken from reference TRBV5-4 and TRBJ2-3, reads ETGVTQSPTHLIKTRGQQVTLRCSSQSGHNTVSWYQQALGQGPQFIFQYYREEENGRGNFPPRFSGLQFPNYSSELNVNALELDDSALYLCASTWTGGLTDTQYFGPGTRLTVL.

This clonotype has a count of ten or more. The CDR3: CASSGTGLEQYF. The CDR3 nucleotides are TGTGCCAGCAGCGGGACAGGGCTCGAGCAGTACTTC. The chain has TRBV5-5 and TRBJ2-7; 9 bases are a match to TRBD1. J lost 6 bases, V lost 4 bases, and 2 bases had no gene match. Germline values: CDR1 SGHKS, CDR2 YYEKEE (reference sequence). The CDR3 totals 12 residues.

The V gene is TRBV4-1, the J gene TRBJ2-1, with 11 bases identical to TRBD2. The CDR3 consists of 18 residues. Germline V lookup: CDR1 MGHRA, CDR2 YSYEKL. V lost 4 bases to trimming and J lost 2 bases; unmatched junction nucleotides: 10. Here the CDR3 DNA reads TGCGCCAGCAGCCCTTTCACTACTAGCGGGGGTACCTACAATGAGCAGTTCTTC. The encoded protein is CASSPFTTSGGTYNEQFF.

The V call is TRBV28, the J call TRBJ2-6, with D perhaps TRBD1 (6 bases). The V gene lost 6 bases and the J gene lost 4 bases, with 19 bases spanning the gap. CDR1 MDHEN and CDR2 SYDVKM come from the germline V gene. CDR3 length: 17 residues. This CDR3 reads CASSLQGPRAGANVLTF. As DNA, the CDR3 is TGTGCCAGCAGCCTTCAGGGGCCCCGAGCAGGGGCCAACGTCCTGACTTTC.

Many counts were recorded for this clonotype. This chain connects TRBV27 to TRBJ2-1; D call uncertain. Per the germline V gene, CDR1 is MNHEY and CDR2 is SMNVEV (reference sequence). V lost 3 bases and J lost 0, with 9 bases in between. The CDR3 length is 15 residues. CDR3 amino acids: CASSLGSTSYNEQFF. Here the CDR3 DNA reads TGTGCCAGCAGTTTGGGCAGTACCTCCTACAATGAGCAGTTCTTC.

This clonotype showed up many times. The V call is TRBV7-8, the J call TRBJ2-3; D unresolved. The V gene's germline CDR1 is SGHVS and CDR2 FQNEAQ. The CDR3 is 12 residues long. V lost 3 bases to trimming and J lost 12 bases, with 13 bases between them. The CDR3 sequence is CASSFMVQAQYF. CDR3 DNA sequence: TGTGCCAGCAGCTTCATGGTCCAGGCCCAGTATTTT.

This clonotype was detected many times. The J gene is TRBJ2-2, the V gene TRBV5-1; a weak D match, TRBD2 (5 bases). V was trimmed by 6 bases and J by 1 base, leaving 19 bases between them. This CDR3 region has 17 residues. CDR1 is SGHRS and CDR2 is YFSETQ in the germline V gene. The CDR3 nucleotides are TGCGCCAGCAACACAAACCGTTTCGGGAAGAACACCGGGGAGCTGTTTTTT. Protein sequence: CASNTNRFGKNTGELFF. The full variable domain, completed using reference TRBV5-1 and TRBJ2-2, is KAGVTQTPRYLIKTRGQQVTLSCSPISGHRSVSWYQQTPGQGLQFLFEYFSETQRNKGNFPGRFSGRQFSNSRSEMNVSTLELGDSALYLCASNTNRFGKNTGELFFGEGSRLTVL.

In its sample, this clonotype was seen a few times. The chain uses TRBV2 and TRBJ2-5, with TRBD2 as a possible D gene (6 bases). V was cut by 7 bases and J by 2 bases, with 20 bases left in between. This CDR3 has 16 residues. Looked up from germline, CDR1 is SNHLY and CDR2 is FYNNEI. CDR3 nucleotides: TGTGCCAGCACCTACCCGTTAGAGAGCGGGCAAGAGACCCAGTACTTC. This encodes CASTYPLESGQETQYF.

This clonotype was detected only a few times. V gene TRBV27 combines with J gene TRBJ2-3; the D gene is possibly TRBD1 (5 bases). Germline V gene lookup returns CDR1 MNHEY and CDR2 SMNVEV (reference sequence). The V end was cut by 2 bases, the J end by 0 bases, with 12 bases between. CDR3 length: 16 amino acids. The CDR3 reads CASSLRQYPSTDTQYF. CDR3 coding DNA: TGTGCCAGCAGTTTAAGACAGTACCCTAGCACAGATACGCAGTATTTT.

In its sample, this clonotype was seen many times. In DNA form, the CDR3 reads TGCAGCGTTGTACCGGTAGGCAATGAGCAGTTCTTC. This codes for CSVVPVGNEQFF. The J gene is TRBJ2-1, the V gene TRBV29-1; no definite D call. Germline V gene data show CDR1 as SQVTM and CDR2 as ANQGSEA. The germline V and J ends were trimmed by 4 bases and 6 bases, with 10 bases remaining between them. This CDR3 has 12 amino acids.

CDR3 protein: CASSFSGRSSEQYF. In DNA form, the CDR3 reads TGTGCCAGCAGCTTTAGCGGGAGATCGAGCGAGCAGTACTTC. The chain combines TRBV7-8 with TRBJ2-7, with TRBD2 matching 9 bases. The germline V gene encodes CDR1 SGHVS and CDR2 FQNEAQ. The CDR3 loop spans 14 amino acids. Trimming cost V 3 bases and J 6 bases; bases outside gene matches: 6.